This T cell receptor (beta chain) was recovered during a study of PD-1 blockade in classical Hodgkin lymphoma. Study-wide background: Patients were given intravenous nivolumab, 3 mg/kg, every 2 weeks.

This CDR3 is built from 13 residues. Germline V lookup: CDR1 SNHLY, CDR2 FYNNEI. V was trimmed by 2 bases and J by 5 bases, leaving 6 bases between them. TCRdb's table, derived via immunoSEQ multiplex PCR, lists solely in-frame clones and lacks some. The sample lists some 96,000 clones, around nine tenths occurring once. All patients relapsed after autologous stem cell transplantation, and brentuximab vedotin exposure varied. Patients' outcomes at their best amounted to complete response, partial response or progressive disease. Study-wide points: Newly diagnosed patients reportedly had lower baseline TCR diversity than healthy donors.

A word on this clone: Its antigen is not known.

This material consisted of peripheral blood mononuclear cells (PBMCs), taken at baseline. This TCR was recovered from a human donor with classical Hodgkin lymphoma. The chain is built from TRBV2 and TRBJ2-2, with D unresolved. The CDR3 region is CASSEQETGELFF. For the CDR3, the DNA is TGTGCCAGCAGTGAACAGGAGACCGGGGAGCTGTTTTTT.